These T cell receptor beta chains were read from a single sample in a study of radiotherapy plus CTLA-4 blockade in lung cancer. Method: immunoSEQ multiplex PCR; TCRdb's copy keeps in-frame clones and lacks some. The sample lists 89,000 or so clones; 75% to 85% were seen once. Specimen: peripheral blood, collected from a patient treated with radiotherapy plus ipilimumab. The receptors originated from a human donor with non-small cell lung cancer who had a partial response to radiotherapy plus ipilimumab. Both conserved end residues are trimmed from each CDR3. The order of the fields is V gene, D gene, J gene, CDR3 protein. D genes are given only for firm matches.

v_call: TRBV2; d_call: TRBD1; j_call: TRBJ2-1; cdr3_aa: ASKDRSTYNEQF
v_call: TRBV7-9; d_call: -; j_call: TRBJ2-1; cdr3_aa: ASSLEQGPHNEQF
v_call: TRBV4-1; d_call: TRBD1; j_call: TRBJ1-5; cdr3_aa: ASSQEDRGPSNQPQH
v_call: TRBV30; d_call: TRBD1; j_call: TRBJ1-5; cdr3_aa: AWSVGTGSNQPQH
v_call: TRBV7-9; d_call: TRBD1; j_call: TRBJ1-4; cdr3_aa: ASSLVLTGGKHEKLF
v_call: TRBV5-1; d_call: TRBD2; j_call: TRBJ2-3; cdr3_aa: ASSELAGEGTDTQY
v_call: TRBV4-1; d_call: TRBD1; j_call: TRBJ2-3; cdr3_aa: ASSQGQGVWGGDPTDTQY
v_call: TRBV11-2; d_call: TRBD2; j_call: TRBJ2-5; cdr3_aa: ASSLDGRLAFVETQY
v_call: TRBV5-1; d_call: TRBD2; j_call: TRBJ2-1; cdr3_aa: ASRARGDSSYNEQF
v_call: TRBV5-5; d_call: TRBD2; j_call: TRBJ2-7; cdr3_aa: ASSLVLAGAREQY
v_call: TRBV5-1; d_call: -; j_call: TRBJ2-5; cdr3_aa: ASSLTGTFQETQY
v_call: TRBV29-1; d_call: -; j_call: TRBJ2-5; cdr3_aa: SVEEDWLVETQY
v_call: TRBV6-5; d_call: TRBD2; j_call: TRBJ2-1; cdr3_aa: ASSSTPLLAGEQF
v_call: TRBV6-5; d_call: -; j_call: TRBJ1-4; cdr3_aa: ASSESRIQKLF
v_call: TRBV6-5; d_call: -; j_call: TRBJ2-5; cdr3_aa: ASSEEGARETQY
v_call: TRBV5-6; d_call: -; j_call: TRBJ1-1; cdr3_aa: ASSTTVNTEAF
v_call: TRBV7-2; d_call: TRBD1; j_call: TRBJ2-7; cdr3_aa: ASSLKGQGSEQY
v_call: TRBV11-1; d_call: -; j_call: TRBJ1-1; cdr3_aa: ASSIQGNTEAF
v_call: TRBV7-6; d_call: -; j_call: TRBJ1-1; cdr3_aa: ASSSGVQGSTEAF
v_call: TRBV2; d_call: -; j_call: TRBJ1-4; cdr3_aa: ASSERAGGRSEKLF
v_call: TRBV5-1; d_call: -; j_call: TRBJ1-1; cdr3_aa: ASSFGFWGQNTEAF
v_call: TRBV4-1; d_call: -; j_call: TRBJ2-3; cdr3_aa: ASSRTRAPTADTQY
v_call: TRBV18; d_call: -; j_call: TRBJ1-2; cdr3_aa: ASSLNAGSDYGYT
v_call: TRBV6-1; d_call: TRBD1; j_call: TRBJ2-2; cdr3_aa: ASSATGTGEILRNTGELF
v_call: TRBV5-1; d_call: TRBD1; j_call: TRBJ2-1; cdr3_aa: AGYWGQGAGNEQF